The next 24 T cell receptor beta chains were all read from a single sample in a study of blood T cell repertoires in COVID-19. TCRdb's copy holds only in-frame clones and misses some; the assay was immunoSEQ multiplex PCR. The sample yields about 49,000 clones, roughly 90% seen once. Input material: peripheral blood. These receptors were obtained from a human donor in a cohort sampled during active COVID-19.

CDR3 amino acids: CASSGLTGGPFRDTEAFF. The DNA for the CDR3 is TGTGCCAGCAGCGGGTTGACAGGGGGGCCCTTCAGGGACACTGAAGCTTTCTTT. The chain joins TRBV5-6 to TRBJ1-1, with TRBD1 matching over 9 bases. J lost 3 bases, V lost 4 bases, and 16 bases had no gene match. Germline lookup yields CDR1 SGHDT and CDR2 YYEEEE. CDR3 length equals 18 residues. The whole variable domain, remainder taken from reference TRBV5-6 and TRBJ1-1, is DAGVTQSPTHLIKTRGQQVTLRCSPKSGHDTVSWYQQALGQGPQFIFQYYEEEERQRGNFPDRFSGHQFPNYSSELNVNALLLGDSALYLCASSGLTGGPFRDTEAFFGQGTRLTVV.

This clone has a single count. J is TRBJ2-2 and V is TRBV7-9, with a weak D call TRBD2 (6 bases). Germline CDR1 and CDR2: SEHNR and FQNEAQ (reference sequence). The CDR3 runs to 16 residues. Trimming stripped 4 bases from V and 3 bases from J, with 15 bases between. The CDR3 here is CASSSILGGDTGELFF. The CDR3 DNA sequence: TGTGCCAGCAGCTCTATTCTCGGGGGAGACACCGGGGAGCTGTTTTTT.

J is TRBJ2-2 and V is TRBV4-3; no reliable D call. The CDR3 consists of 13 residues. V lost 4 bases to trimming and J lost 3 bases, with 6 bases between them. Germline V lookup: CDR1 LGHNA, CDR2 YSLEER. DNA for the CDR3: TGCGCCAGCAGCCCCTTTGACACCGGGGAGCTGTTTTTT. Amino acids: CASSPFDTGELFF.

The rearrangement links TRBV3-1 (or the pseudogene TRBV3-2) to TRBJ2-2, with 9 bases fitting TRBD2. CDR3 length equals 19 residues. CDR1 LGHDT and CDR2 YNNKEL come from the germline V gene (reference sequence). Trimming took 0 bases from V and 0 from J; bases not matched to a gene: 8. The chain's CDR3 is CASSQESMSGRSNTGELFF. The DNA of the CDR3 is TGTGCCAGCAGCCAAGAATCTATGAGCGGGAGGTCGAACACCGGGGAGCTGTTTTTT.

This chain uses TRBV5-6 with TRBJ2-3; D is uncertain. V was shortened by 6 bases and J by 6 bases, with 8 bases between the two germline ends. CDR3 length: 11 residues. In germline, CDR1 is SGHDT, CDR2 YYEEEE. CDR3 bases: TGTGCCAGCACCTCAGCGGATACGCAGTATTTT. This encodes CASTSADTQYF.

V and J are TRBV18 and TRBJ2-2; tentatively, D is TRBD2 (6 bases). Germline CDR1 reads KGHSH; CDR2 reads LQKENI. V shed 5 bases and J shed 0 bases, with 10 bases lying between them. The CDR3 has 15 amino acids. The CDR3 bases are TGTGCCAGCTCATCATTAGCGGCGAACACCGGGGAGCTGTTTTTT. Its translation is CASSSLAANTGELFF.

This chain joins TRBV3-1 (or the pseudogene TRBV3-2) and TRBJ1-1, with TRBD1 matching 7 bases. Germline CDR1 is LGHDT and CDR2 is YNNKEL (reference sequence). The CDR3 covers 14 residues. The V and J ends lost 3 bases and 7 bases, in that order; junction bases with no gene match: 8. The CDR3 nucleotides read TGTGCCAGCAGCCAGGGCCGAGGGGGCCTTGAAGCTTTCTTT. This gives the protein CASSQGRGGLEAFF.

The table lists this clone with a few counts. The V gene is TRBV7-3, the J gene TRBJ1-1; TRBD1 agrees at 7 bases. Per the germline V gene, CDR1 is SGHTA and CDR2 is FQGTGA. CDR3 length: 13 residues. J gave up 8 bases and V 5 bases, and 8 bases lay outside the gene matches. The CDR3 DNA reads as TGTGCCAGCAGCACCGGGACAGAAGAAGAAGCTTTCTTT. Translation gives CASSTGTEEEAFF.

V is TRBV27 and J is TRBJ1-2; 9 bases agree with TRBD1. Germline CDR1 and CDR2: MNHEY and SMNVEV (reference sequence). The V segment lost 6 bases and the J segment 6 bases; nucleotides outside the gene matches: 2. The CDR3 totals 12 residues. The CDR3 DNA sequence: TGTGCCAGCAGAAGGACAGGGGATGGCTACACCTTC. Encoded protein: CASRRTGDGYTF.

J is TRBJ2-1 and V is TRBV7-2; TRBD1 agrees at 8 bases. CDR3 length: 13 amino acids. V was pared by 0 bases and J by 16 bases, with 8 bases of the junction left unmatched. The germline V gene encodes CDR1 SGHTA and CDR2 FQGNSA. The DNA of the CDR3 is TGTGCCAGCAGCTTAGCGTCAGGGGGCGCGTACTTCTTC. Protein sequence: CASSLASGGAYFF. Full variable domain (missing parts from reference TRBV7-2 and TRBJ2-1): GAGVSQSPSNKVTEKGKDVELRCDPISGHTALYWYRQSLGQGLEFLIYFQGNSAPDKSGLPSDRFSAERTGGSVSTLTIQRTQQEDSAVYLCASSLASGGAYFFGPGTRLTVL.

The J gene is TRBJ1-4, the V gene TRBV6-6; no reliable D call. V was clipped by 0 bases and J by 8 bases, with 4 bases between them. Germline-derived CDR1 and CDR2 are MNHNY and SVGAGI (reference sequence). The CDR3 totals 12 residues. The CDR3 region is CASSYSAEKLFF. CDR3 in DNA: TGTGCCAGCAGTTACTCGGCAGAAAAACTGTTTTTT.

This clone was found a few times. The DNA of the CDR3 is TGCGCCAGCAGTAGAAGCGGGGGCACCGGGGAGCTGTTTTTT. Translated, it gives CASSRSGGTGELFF. The rearrangement links TRBV10-2 to TRBJ2-2, with 8 bases matching TRBD2. V was pared by 5 bases and J by 4 bases, with 3 bases of the junction left unmatched. Germline-derived CDR1 and CDR2 are WSHSY and SAAADI. The CDR3 totals 14 residues.

Here the CDR3 reads CATSDFGLQGGEADTQYF. CDR3 nucleotides: TGTGCCACCAGTGATTTCGGCCTACAGGGGGGAGAGGCAGATACGCAGTATTTT. This sequence joins TRBV24-1 and TRBJ2-3; TRBD1 aligns across 8 bases. Trimming cost V 1 base and J 4 bases; bases outside gene matches: 12. The CDR3 length is 18 residues. Per germline, CDR1 KGHDR and CDR2 SFDVKD.

This clone was seen a handful of times. This chain uses TRBV6-5 with TRBJ1-5, with D uncertain. Germline lookup yields CDR1 MNHEY and CDR2 SVGAGI. The germline V and J ends were trimmed by 5 bases and 2 bases, with 10 bases remaining between them. This CDR3 comprises 14 residues. CDR3 nucleotides: TGTGCCAGCAGTCGACTAGTGGGCAATCAGCCCCAGCATTTT. This encodes CASSRLVGNQPQHF.

This chain connects TRBV28 to TRBJ1-1; D remains ambiguous. Trimming pared 6 bases from V and 6 bases from J, leaving 11 bases between. The germline gives CDR1 MDHEN, CDR2 SYDVKM. The CDR3 has 12 amino acids. The CDR3 region has the DNA TGTGCCAGCAGGACCGTGGGCCCTGAAGCTTTCTTT. It encodes CASRTVGPEAFF.

V gene TRBV5-4 combines with J gene TRBJ1-2; 8 bases match TRBD1. The CDR3 consists of 16 residues. In germline, CDR1 is SGHNT, CDR2 YYREEE (reference sequence). After removal of 0 bases from V and 3 bases from J, the junction contained 7 bases not matched to a gene. CDR3 nucleotide sequence: TGTGCCAGCAGCTTGGGAGGACAGGGAGTCGACTATGGCTACACCTTC. This translates into CASSLGGQGVDYGYTF.

The V and J genes are TRBV14 and TRBJ1-1; 7 bases are a match to TRBD1. The CDR3 sequence is 13 residues long. Germline CDR1 SGHDN, CDR2 FVKESK. V shed 2 bases, J shed 3 bases, and the junction held 0 bases outside the gene matches. CDR3 DNA: TGTGCCAGCAGCCAACAGGGGGACACTGAAGCTTTCTTT. The encoded protein is CASSQQGDTEAFF.

V and J are TRBV19 and TRBJ2-7; TRBD2 might be the D (6 bases). The V end lost 9 bases, the J end lost 0 bases, and 12 bases lay between the germline ends. The CDR3 contains 13 residues. CDR1 LNHDA and CDR2 SQIVND come from the germline V gene (reference sequence). The CDR3 region is CASRDGSSYEQYF. The CDR3 DNA reads TGTGCCAGCCGGGACGGGAGCTCCTACGAGCAGTACTTC.

The chain carries TRBV6-4 and TRBJ2-6; the D gene is possibly TRBD2 (7 bases). This CDR3 is built from 16 residues. V lost 1 base and J 5 bases, leaving 12 bases between the germline ends. CDR1 and CDR2 from the germline V gene are MRHNA and SNTAGT. This CDR3 is CASSDWGGLWANVLTF. CDR3 nucleotides: TGTGCCAGCAGTGACTGGGGGGGCCTCTGGGCCAACGTCCTGACTTTC.

This chain joins TRBV7-2 and TRBJ1-5; D remains ambiguous. The CDR3 is made up of 15 amino acids. Trimming pared 1 base from V and 0 bases from J, leaving 7 bases between. CDR1 and CDR2 (germline): SGHTA, FQGNSA. The CDR3 region is CASSLDGASNQPQHF. The CDR3 bases are TGTGCCAGCAGCTTAGACGGAGCTAGCAATCAGCCCCAGCATTTT.

This chain connects TRBV27 to TRBJ2-4; 11 bases agree with TRBD1. V was pared by 5 bases and J by 3 bases, with 3 bases of the junction left unmatched. The germline V gene encodes CDR1 MNHEY and CDR2 SMNVEV (reference sequence). CDR3 length equals 15 residues. The CDR3 region has the DNA TGTGCCAGCAGTCCGGGGACAGGGGGCAAAAACATTCAGTACTTC. Translation: CASSPGTGGKNIQYF.

V is TRBV5-5 and J is TRBJ1-6; D may be TRBD1 (5 bases). Trimming left V 5 bases short and J 5 bases short, with 17 bases between. This CDR3 spans 16 amino acids. Germline CDR1 is SGHKS and CDR2 is YYEKEE (reference sequence). The CDR3 DNA reads TGTGCCAGCAGTCCAGAACCGACAGATAATAATTCACCCCTCCACTTT. Its translation: CASSPEPTDNNSPLHF.

The genes are TRBV15 and TRBJ2-1; 7 nucleotides align to TRBD1. The V and J ends lost 2 bases and 5 bases, in that order; junction bases with no gene match: 12. The CDR3 contains 17 residues. The germline V gene encodes CDR1 LNHNV and CDR2 YYDKDF (reference sequence). Here the CDR3 reads CATSRSPATGTDNEQFF. The CDR3 nucleotides read TGTGCCACCAGCAGATCCCCGGCGACAGGGACGGACAATGAGCAGTTCTTC.

Only a few counts were recorded for this clone. J is TRBJ2-3 and V is TRBV14; D is possibly TRBD1 (6 bases). Trimming stripped 4 bases from V and 3 bases from J, with 14 bases between. The CDR3 covers 15 residues. The germline V gene encodes CDR1 SGHDN and CDR2 FVKESK. Here the CDR3 DNA reads TGTGCCAGCAGCCCACAGGGTACGAGGACAGATACGCAGTATTTT. It codes for CASSPQGTRTDTQYF.